Sequencing of this T cell receptor beta chain was carried out in a study of Ad26.COV2.S vaccination and SARS-CoV-2 variants. TCRdb's copy holds only in-frame clones and misses some; the assay was immunoSEQ multiplex PCR. The sample lists a few hundred thousand clones, around 93% occurring once. The sample's treatment: about 20 received Ad26.COV2.S at low or high dose, single or two shots; five or six received placebo; per-sample allocation not given. Following the first vaccine or placebo injection, samples were taken on day 63. What was given as vaccine was an Ad26 vector encoding Wuhan-strain SARS-CoV-2 spike. The CDR3 is made up of 16 amino acids. Germline CDR1 is MNHEY and CDR2 is SVGAGI. V was trimmed by 1 base and J by 1 base, leaving 13 bases between them.

The chain carries TRBV6-5 and TRBJ1-1, with D maybe TRBD1 (6 bases). The source of this sequence is a person between 18 and 60 years old who received the Ad26.COV2.S COVID-19 vaccine or a placebo. The source was peripheral blood, collected in a trial of Ad26.COV2.S vaccine versus placebo. The DNA for the CDR3 is TGTGCCAGCAGTTACTGGCCAGGGGCCAGGAACACTGAAGCTTTCTTT. Its translation: CASSYWPGARNTEAFF.